Each of the 4 T cell receptor beta chains below was sequenced from the same sample in a study of cytomegalovirus exposure and HLA in healthy donors. The PCR was carried out with 60 Vbeta primers and 13 Jbeta primers. Profiled with immunoSEQ multiplex PCR; TCRdb holds only in-frame clones, not every one. There are some 120,000 clones in the sample; roughly two thirds occur only once, and roughly 1.6% lies in the top ten. Sequencing was performed on PBMCs. The receptors originated from a man younger than 40 in good health and CMV-seropositive.

This chain connects TRBV5-1 to TRBJ2-5; 10 bases fit TRBD2. Germline lookup yields CDR1 SGHRS and CDR2 YFSETQ. CDR3 length: 14 amino acids. V lost 3 bases to trimming and J lost 5 bases; unmatched junction nucleotides: 4. In DNA, the CDR3 is TGCGCCAGCAGCTATTCAGCGGGAGGGGAGACCCAGTACTTC. This encodes CASSYSAGGETQYF.

The chain links TRBV9 to TRBJ1-1; 7 bases agree with TRBD1. The V and J ends lost 6 bases and 0 bases, in that order; junction bases with no gene match: 8. Germline assignment: CDR1 SGDLS and CDR2 YYNGEE. The CDR3 length is 15 residues. The CDR3 loop is CASNYRGALNTEAFF. The CDR3 DNA is TGTGCCAGCAACTACAGGGGCGCCCTGAACACTGAAGCTTTCTTT.

The chain combines TRBV11-2 with TRBJ2-1; 12 bases map to TRBD2. J lost 7 bases, V lost 6 bases, and 7 bases had no gene match. Germline CDR1 and CDR2: SGHAT and FQNNGV. The CDR3 totals 15 residues. CDR3 DNA: TGTGCCAGCAGGCTTGGACTAGCGGGAAAGAATGAGCAGTTCTTC. It specifies CASRLGLAGKNEQFF.

The chain couples TRBV4-2 to TRBJ2-2, with 13 bases fitting TRBD2. V dropped 2 bases and J dropped 5; count of bases not matched to a gene: 8. In germline, CDR1 is LGHNA, CDR2 YNFKEQ. The CDR3 runs 18 residues. This CDR3 reads CASSQTRTSGSGTGELFF. CDR3 DNA sequence: TGTGCCAGCAGCCAAACCAGGACTAGCGGGAGCGGGACCGGGGAGCTGTTTTTT.